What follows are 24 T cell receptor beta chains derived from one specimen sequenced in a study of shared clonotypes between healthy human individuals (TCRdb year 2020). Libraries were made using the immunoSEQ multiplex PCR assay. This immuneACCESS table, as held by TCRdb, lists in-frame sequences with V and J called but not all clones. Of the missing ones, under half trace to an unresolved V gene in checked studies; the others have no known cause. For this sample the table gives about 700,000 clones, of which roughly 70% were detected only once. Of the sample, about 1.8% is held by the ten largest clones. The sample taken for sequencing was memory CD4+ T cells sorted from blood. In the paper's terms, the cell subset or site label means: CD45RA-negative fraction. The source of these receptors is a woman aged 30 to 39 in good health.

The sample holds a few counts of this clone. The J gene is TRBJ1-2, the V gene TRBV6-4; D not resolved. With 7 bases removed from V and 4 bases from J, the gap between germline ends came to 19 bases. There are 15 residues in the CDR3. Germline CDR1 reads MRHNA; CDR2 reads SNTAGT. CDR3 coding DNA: TGTGCCAGCACTAGGGCCCCATCGGGCGTCTATGGCTACACCTTC. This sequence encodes CASTRAPSGVYGYTF.

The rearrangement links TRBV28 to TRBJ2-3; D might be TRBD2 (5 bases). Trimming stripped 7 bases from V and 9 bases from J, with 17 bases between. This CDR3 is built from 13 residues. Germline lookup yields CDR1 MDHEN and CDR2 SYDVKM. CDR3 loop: CASTFRLTGTQYF. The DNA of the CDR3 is TGTGCCAGCACCTTCCGTTTGACGGGGACGCAGTATTTT.

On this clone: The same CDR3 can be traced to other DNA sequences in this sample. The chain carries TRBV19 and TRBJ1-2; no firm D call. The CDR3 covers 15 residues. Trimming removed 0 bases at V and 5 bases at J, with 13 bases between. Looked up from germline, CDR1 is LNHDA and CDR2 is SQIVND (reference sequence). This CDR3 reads CASSIDRAGSYGYTF. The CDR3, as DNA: TGTGCCAGTAGTATAGATCGGGCGGGGAGTTATGGCTACACCTTC.

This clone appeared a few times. The CDR3 loop is CAWSLGGGGNQPQHF. The CDR3 region has the DNA TGTGCCTGGAGTCTCGGGGGGGGCGGGAATCAGCCCCAGCATTTT. The genes are TRBV30 and TRBJ1-5; tentative D call: TRBD1 (6 bases). Trimming took 2 bases from V and 4 from J, leaving 15 bases between them. The CDR3 covers 15 residues. Germline values: CDR1 GTSNPN, CDR2 SVGIG (reference sequence).

This CDR3 reads CASSLVVRGSAFF. The CDR3 DNA reads TGTGCCAGCAGCTTAGTAGTCAGGGGTTCAGCTTTCTTT. The chain uses TRBV7-2 and TRBJ1-1, with a weak D call TRBD1 (6 bases). The CDR3 runs 13 residues. The germline V and J ends were trimmed by 1 base and 10 bases, with 13 bases remaining between them. The germline CDR1 and CDR2 sequences are SGHTA and FQGNSA.

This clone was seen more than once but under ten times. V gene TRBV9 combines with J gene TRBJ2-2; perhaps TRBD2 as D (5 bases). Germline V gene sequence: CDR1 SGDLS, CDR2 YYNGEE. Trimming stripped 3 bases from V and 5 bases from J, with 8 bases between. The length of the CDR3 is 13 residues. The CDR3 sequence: CASSARETGELFF. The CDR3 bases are TGTGCCAGCAGCGCCCGGGAAACCGGGGAGCTGTTTTTT.

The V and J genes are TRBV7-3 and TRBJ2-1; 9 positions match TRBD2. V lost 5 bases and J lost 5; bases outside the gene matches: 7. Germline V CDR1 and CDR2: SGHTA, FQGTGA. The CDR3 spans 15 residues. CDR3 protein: CASSPGLATNNEQFF. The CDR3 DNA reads TGTGCCAGCAGCCCCGGACTAGCGACGAACAATGAGCAGTTCTTC.

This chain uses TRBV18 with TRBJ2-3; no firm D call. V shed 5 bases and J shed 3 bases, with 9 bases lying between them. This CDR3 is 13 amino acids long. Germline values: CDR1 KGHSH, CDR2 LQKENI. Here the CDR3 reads CASSAQWTDTQYF. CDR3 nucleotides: TGTGCCAGCTCAGCACAATGGACAGATACGCAGTATTTT.

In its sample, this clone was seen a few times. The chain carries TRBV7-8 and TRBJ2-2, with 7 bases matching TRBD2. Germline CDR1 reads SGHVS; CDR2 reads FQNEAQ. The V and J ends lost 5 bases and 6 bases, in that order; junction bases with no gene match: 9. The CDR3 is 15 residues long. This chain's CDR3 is CASSESGISPGELFF. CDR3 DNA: TGTGCCAGCAGCGAAAGCGGGATTAGTCCCGGGGAGCTGTTTTTT.

CDR3 loop: CASSSNPTGTGTEAFF. As DNA, the CDR3 is TGCGCCAGCAGTTCTAATCCGACAGGGACTGGCACTGAAGCTTTCTTT. This chain connects TRBV5-1 to TRBJ1-1, with 7 positions matching TRBD1. The J segment lost 4 bases and the V segment lost 5 bases, leaving 14 bases of the junction unmatched. Germline V gene data show CDR1 as SGHRS and CDR2 as YFSETQ. This CDR3 is built from 16 residues. Full variable domain (remainder filled in from reference TRBV5-1 and TRBJ1-1): KAGVTQTPRYLIKTRGQQVTLSCSPISGHRSVSWYQQTPGQGLQFLFEYFSETQRNKGNFPGRFSGRQFSNSRSEMNVSTLELGDSALYLCASSSNPTGTGTEAFFGQGTRLTVV.

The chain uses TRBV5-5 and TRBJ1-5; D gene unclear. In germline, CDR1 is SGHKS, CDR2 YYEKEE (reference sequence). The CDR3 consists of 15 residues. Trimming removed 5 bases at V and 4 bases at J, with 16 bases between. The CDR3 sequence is CASSSFPGLNQPQHF. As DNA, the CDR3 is TGTGCCAGCAGTTCGTTTCCGGGCTTAAATCAGCCCCAGCATTTT.

CDR3 in amino acids: CASSSARGNQPQHF. As DNA, the CDR3 is TGTGCCAGCAGCTCCGCTCGGGGCAATCAGCCCCAGCATTTT. The chain carries TRBV7-2 and TRBJ1-5; D unclear. CDR3 length: 14 amino acids. V was cut by 4 bases and J by 2 bases, with 9 bases left in between. Germline CDR1 SGHTA, CDR2 FQGNSA.

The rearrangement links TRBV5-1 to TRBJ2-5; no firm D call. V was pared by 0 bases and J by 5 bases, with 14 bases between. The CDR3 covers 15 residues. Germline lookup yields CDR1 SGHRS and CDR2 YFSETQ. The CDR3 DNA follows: TGCGCCAGCAGCTTGGGGGTTGGGGTGGAGGAGACCCAGTACTTC. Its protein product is CASSLGVGVEETQYF.

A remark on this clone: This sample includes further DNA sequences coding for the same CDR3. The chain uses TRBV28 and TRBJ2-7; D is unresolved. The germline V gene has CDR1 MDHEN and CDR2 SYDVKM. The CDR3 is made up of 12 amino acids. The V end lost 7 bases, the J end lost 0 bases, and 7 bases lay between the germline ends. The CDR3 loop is CASTLSSYEQYF. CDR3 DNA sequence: TGTGCCAGCACTCTCAGCTCCTACGAGCAGTACTTC. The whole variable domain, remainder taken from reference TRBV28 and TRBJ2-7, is DVKVTQSSRYLVKRTGEKVFLECVQDMDHENMFWYRQDPGLGLRLIYFSYDVKMKEKGDIPEGYSVSREKKERFSLILESASTNQTSMYLCASTLSSYEQYFGPGTRLTVT.

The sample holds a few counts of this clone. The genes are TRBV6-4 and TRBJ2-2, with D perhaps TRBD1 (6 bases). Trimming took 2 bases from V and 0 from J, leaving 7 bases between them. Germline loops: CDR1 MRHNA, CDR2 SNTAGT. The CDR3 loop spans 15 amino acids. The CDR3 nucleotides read TGTGCCAGCAGTGACGGGGGCGCGAACACCGGGGAGCTGTTTTTT. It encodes CASSDGGANTGELFF.

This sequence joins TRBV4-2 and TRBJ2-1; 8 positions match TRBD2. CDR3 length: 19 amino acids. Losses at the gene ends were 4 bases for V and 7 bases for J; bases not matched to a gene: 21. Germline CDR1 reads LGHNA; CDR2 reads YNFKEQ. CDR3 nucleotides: TGTGCCAGCAGCCGAAAGTCGGGTAGCGGGAAAGAAGTTAGGAATGAGCAGTTCTTC. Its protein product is CASSRKSGSGKEVRNEQFF.

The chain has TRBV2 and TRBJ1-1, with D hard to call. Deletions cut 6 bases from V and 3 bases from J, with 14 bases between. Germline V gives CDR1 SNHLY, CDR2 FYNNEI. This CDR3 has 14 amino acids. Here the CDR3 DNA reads TGTGCCAGCAGCCGTGAGAGGGAGGACACTGAAGCTTTCTTT. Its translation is CASSREREDTEAFF.

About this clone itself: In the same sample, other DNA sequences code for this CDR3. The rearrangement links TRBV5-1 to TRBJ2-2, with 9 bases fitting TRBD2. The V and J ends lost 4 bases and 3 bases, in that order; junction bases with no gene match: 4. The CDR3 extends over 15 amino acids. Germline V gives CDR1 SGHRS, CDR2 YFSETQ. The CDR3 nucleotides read TGCGCCAGCAGCCTACTAGCGGGCGACACCGGGGAGCTGTTTTTT. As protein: CASSLLAGDTGELFF.

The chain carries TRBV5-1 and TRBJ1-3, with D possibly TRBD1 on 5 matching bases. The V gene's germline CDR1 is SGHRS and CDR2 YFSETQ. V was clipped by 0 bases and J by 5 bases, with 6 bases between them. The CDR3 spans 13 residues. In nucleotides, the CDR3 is TGCGCCAGCAGCTTGGGACAGAGAAACACCATATATTTT. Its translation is CASSLGQRNTIYF.

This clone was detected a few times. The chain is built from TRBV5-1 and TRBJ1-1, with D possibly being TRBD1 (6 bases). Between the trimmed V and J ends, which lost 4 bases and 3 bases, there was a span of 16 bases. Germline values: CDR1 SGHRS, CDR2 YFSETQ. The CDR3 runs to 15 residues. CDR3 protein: CASSNGHEGDTEAFF. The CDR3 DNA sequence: TGCGCCAGCAGCAACGGACACGAGGGGGACACTGAAGCTTTCTTT.

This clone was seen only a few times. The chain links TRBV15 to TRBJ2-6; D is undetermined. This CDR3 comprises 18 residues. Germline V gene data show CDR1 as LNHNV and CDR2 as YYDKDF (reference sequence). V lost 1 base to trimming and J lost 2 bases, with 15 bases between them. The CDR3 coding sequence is TGTGCCACCAGCAGAGGGTTACCGGGCCAGACTGGGGCCAACGTCCTGACTTTC. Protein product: CATSRGLPGQTGANVLTF.

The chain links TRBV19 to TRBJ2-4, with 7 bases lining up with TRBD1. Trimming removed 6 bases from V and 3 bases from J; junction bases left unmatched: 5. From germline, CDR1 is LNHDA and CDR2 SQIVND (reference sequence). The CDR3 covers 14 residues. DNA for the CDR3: TGTGCCAGTAGAGGGGGCACGGGCAAAAACATTCAGTACTTC. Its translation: CASRGGTGKNIQYF.

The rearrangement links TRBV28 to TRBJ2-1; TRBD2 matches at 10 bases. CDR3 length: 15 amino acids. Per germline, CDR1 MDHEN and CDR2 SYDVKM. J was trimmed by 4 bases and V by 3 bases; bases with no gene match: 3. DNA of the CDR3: TGTGCCAGCAGTTTCTGGACTAGCGGTTACAATGAGCAGTTCTTC. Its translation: CASSFWTSGYNEQFF.

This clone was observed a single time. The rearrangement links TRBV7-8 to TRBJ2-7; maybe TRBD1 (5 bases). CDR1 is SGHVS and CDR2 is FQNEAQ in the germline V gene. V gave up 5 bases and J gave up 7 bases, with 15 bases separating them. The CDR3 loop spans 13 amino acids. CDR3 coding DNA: TGTGCCAGCAGCGCTCACCAGGGTTCAGAGCAGTACTTC. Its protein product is CASSAHQGSEQYF.